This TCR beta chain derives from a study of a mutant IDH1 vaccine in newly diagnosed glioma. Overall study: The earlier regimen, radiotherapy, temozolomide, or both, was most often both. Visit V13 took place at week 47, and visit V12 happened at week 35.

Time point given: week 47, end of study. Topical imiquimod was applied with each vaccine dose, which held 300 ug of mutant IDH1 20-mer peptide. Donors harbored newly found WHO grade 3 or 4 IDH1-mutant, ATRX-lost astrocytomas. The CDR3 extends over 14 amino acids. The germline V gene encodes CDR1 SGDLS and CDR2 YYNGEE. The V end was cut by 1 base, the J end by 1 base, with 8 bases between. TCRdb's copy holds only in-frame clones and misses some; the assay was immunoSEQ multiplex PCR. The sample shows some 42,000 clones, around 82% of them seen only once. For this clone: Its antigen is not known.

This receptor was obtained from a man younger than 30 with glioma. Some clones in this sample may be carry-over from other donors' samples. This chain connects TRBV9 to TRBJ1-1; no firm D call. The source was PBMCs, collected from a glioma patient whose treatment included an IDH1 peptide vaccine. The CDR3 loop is CASSVIRENTEAFF. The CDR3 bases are TGTGCCAGCAGCGTAATTCGCGAGAACACTGAAGCTTTCTTT.